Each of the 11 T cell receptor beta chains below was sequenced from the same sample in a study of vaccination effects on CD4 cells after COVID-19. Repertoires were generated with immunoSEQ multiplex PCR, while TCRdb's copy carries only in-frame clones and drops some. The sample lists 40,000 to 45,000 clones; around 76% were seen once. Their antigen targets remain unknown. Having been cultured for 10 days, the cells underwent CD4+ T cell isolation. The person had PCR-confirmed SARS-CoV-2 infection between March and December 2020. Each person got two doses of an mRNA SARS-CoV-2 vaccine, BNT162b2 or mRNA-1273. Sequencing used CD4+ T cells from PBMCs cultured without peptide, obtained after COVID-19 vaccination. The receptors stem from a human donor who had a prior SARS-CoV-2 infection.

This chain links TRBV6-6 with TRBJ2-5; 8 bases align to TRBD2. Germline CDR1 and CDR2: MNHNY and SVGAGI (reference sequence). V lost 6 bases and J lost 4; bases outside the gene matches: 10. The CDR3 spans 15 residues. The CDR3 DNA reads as TGTGCCAGCAGCCAGGCGGGAGGAGGCTCAGAGACCCAGTACTTC. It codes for CASSQAGGGSETQYF.

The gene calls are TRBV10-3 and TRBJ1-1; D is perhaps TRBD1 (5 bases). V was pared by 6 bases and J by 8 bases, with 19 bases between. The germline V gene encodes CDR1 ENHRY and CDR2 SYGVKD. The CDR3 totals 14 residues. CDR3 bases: TGTGCCATCAGGGGGCCCGTCGGGGCTTCCGAAGCTTTCTTT. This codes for CAIRGPVGASEAFF.

CDR3 sequence: CASSQEKLAVYNEQFF. The DNA for the CDR3 is TGTGCCAGCAGCCAAGAAAAACTAGCGGTCTACAATGAGCAGTTCTTC. The chain joins TRBV4-2 to TRBJ2-1; TRBD2 agrees at 8 bases. The germline V gene has CDR1 LGHNA and CDR2 YNFKEQ. The V and J ends lost 0 bases and 3 bases, in that order; junction bases with no gene match: 4. The CDR3 runs to 16 residues.

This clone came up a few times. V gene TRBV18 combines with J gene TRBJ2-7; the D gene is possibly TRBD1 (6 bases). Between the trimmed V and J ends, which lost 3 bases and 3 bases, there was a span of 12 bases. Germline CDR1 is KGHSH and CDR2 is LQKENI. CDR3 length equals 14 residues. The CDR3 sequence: CASSPTDRYYEQYF. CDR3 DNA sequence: TGTGCCAGCTCACCCACCGACAGGTACTACGAGCAGTACTTC.

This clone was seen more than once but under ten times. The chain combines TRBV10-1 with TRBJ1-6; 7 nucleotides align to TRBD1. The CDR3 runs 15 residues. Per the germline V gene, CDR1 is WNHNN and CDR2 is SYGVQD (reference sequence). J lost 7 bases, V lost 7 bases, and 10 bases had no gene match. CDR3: CASIVTGERNSPLHF. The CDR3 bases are TGCGCCAGCATAGTTACAGGGGAGCGCAATTCACCCCTCCACTTT.

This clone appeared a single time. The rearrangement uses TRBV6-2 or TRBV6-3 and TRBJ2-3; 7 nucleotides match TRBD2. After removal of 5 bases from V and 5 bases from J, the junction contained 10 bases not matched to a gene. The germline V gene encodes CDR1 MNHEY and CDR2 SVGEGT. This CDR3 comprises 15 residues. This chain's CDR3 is CASSRDYLSGDTQYF. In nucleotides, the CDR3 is TGTGCCAGCAGTCGGGACTACCTGAGCGGAGATACGCAGTATTTT.

This chain's CDR3 is CATSDWTSGKYEQYF. As DNA, the CDR3 is TGTGCCACCAGTGATTGGACTAGCGGAAAATACGAGCAGTACTTC. The chain joins TRBV24-1 to TRBJ2-7, with 10 bases fitting TRBD2. Germline assignment: CDR1 KGHDR and CDR2 SFDVKD. Germline trimming cut 2 bases from V and 4 bases from J; bases unmatched to any gene: 4. The CDR3 has 15 residues.

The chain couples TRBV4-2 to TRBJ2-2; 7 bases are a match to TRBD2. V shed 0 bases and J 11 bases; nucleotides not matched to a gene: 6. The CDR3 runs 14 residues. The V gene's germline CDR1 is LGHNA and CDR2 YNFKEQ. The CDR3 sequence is CASSQDLSSGELFF. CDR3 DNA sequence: TGTGCCAGCAGCCAAGATTTGTCTAGCGGAGAGCTGTTTTTT.

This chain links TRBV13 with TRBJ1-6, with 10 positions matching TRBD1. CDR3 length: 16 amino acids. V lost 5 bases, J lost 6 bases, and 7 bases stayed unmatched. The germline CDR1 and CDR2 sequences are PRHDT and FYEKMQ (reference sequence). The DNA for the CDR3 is TGTGCCAGCAGCCGAGACAGGGGGCTTGCTAATTCACCCCTCCACTTT. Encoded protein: CASSRDRGLANSPLHF.

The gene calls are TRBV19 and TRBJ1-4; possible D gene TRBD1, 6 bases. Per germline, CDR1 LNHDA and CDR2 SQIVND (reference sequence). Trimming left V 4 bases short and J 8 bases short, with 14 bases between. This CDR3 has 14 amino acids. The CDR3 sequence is CASSTTGLREKLFF. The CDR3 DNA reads TGTGCCAGTAGTACCACAGGGTTGCGGGAAAAACTGTTTTTT.

In DNA form, the CDR3 reads TGTGCCAGTAGACTACTAGCGGGGGGGCCCCAGTACTTC. This encodes CASRLLAGGPQYF. The V call is TRBV19, the J call TRBJ2-5, with TRBD2 identical over 13 bases. The trim removed 6 bases at V and 9 bases at J, leaving 4 bases unmatched. Germline V gene sequence: CDR1 LNHDA, CDR2 SQIVND (reference sequence). This CDR3 contains 13 residues. Full variable domain (rest looked up from reference TRBV19 and TRBJ2-5): DGGITQSPKYLFRKEGQNVTLSCEQNLNHDAMYWYRQDPGQGLRLIYYSQIVNDFQKGDIAEGYSVSREKKESFPLTVTSAQKNPTAFYLCASRLLAGGPQYFGPGTRLLVL.